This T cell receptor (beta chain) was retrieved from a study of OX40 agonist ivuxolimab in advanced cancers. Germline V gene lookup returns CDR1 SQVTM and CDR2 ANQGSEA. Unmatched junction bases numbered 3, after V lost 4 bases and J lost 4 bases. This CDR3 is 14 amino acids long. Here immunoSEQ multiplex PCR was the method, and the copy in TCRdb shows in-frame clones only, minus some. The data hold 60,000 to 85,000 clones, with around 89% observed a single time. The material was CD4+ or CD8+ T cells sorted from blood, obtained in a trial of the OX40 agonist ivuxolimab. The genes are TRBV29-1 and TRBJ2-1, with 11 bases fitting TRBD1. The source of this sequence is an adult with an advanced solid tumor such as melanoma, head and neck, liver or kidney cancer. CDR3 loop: CSVGDRGGYNEQFF. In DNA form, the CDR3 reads TGCAGCGTTGGGGACAGGGGGGGATACAATGAGCAGTTCTTC.